The 18 T cell receptor beta chains below were found in one sample sequenced in a study of T-cell reconstitution after alpha-beta-depleted transplantation in children. Construction of the TCRbeta library involved unique molecular identifiers. TCRdb redid the calling of the PCR reads with MiXCR, one entry per CDR3 protein. In the table there are 600,000 to 700,000 distinct CDR3 sequences, approximately 16% of which are singletons. The material sequenced was PBMCs from the stem cell graft donor, taken from the stem cell graft. Receptors originate from a human donor who donated a stem cell graft to a child with acute myeloid leukemia.

The chain recombines TRBV5-6 with TRBJ2-5; D may be TRBD1 (5 bases). There are 12 residues in the CDR3. The germline gives CDR1 SGHDT, CDR2 YYEEEE. V dropped 5 bases and J dropped 6 bases, with 11 bases sitting between them. CDR3 DNA sequence: TGTGCCAGCAGGGCTACAGGCAAGACCCAGTACTTC. Residues: CASRATGKTQYF.

This clonotype has more than one count but fewer than ten. The chain recombines TRBV20-1 with TRBJ1-1; no reliable D call. Deletions cut 2 bases from V and 2 bases from J, with 15 bases between. CDR1 is DFQATT, CDR2 SNEGSKA, per germline (reference sequence). The CDR3 has 15 residues. In DNA, the CDR3 is TGCAGTGCTAGAAAACCCCTGGGAATTAACACTGAAGCTTTCTTT. This encodes CSARKPLGINTEAFF.

This chain connects TRBV27 to TRBJ2-1, with TRBD1 matching 11 bases. Germline CDR1 MNHEY, CDR2 SMNVEV (reference sequence). The CDR3 sequence is 15 residues long. The V and J ends lost 5 bases and 7 bases, in that order; junction bases with no gene match: 7. The CDR3 here is CASSPGTGGPNEQFF. The DNA of the CDR3 is TGTGCCAGCAGTCCCGGGACAGGGGGGCCTAATGAGCAGTTCTTC.

The chain links TRBV7-3 to TRBJ2-2; D is uncertain. The CDR3 is 13 residues long. Germline V gene sequence: CDR1 SGHTA, CDR2 FQGTGA. Trimming took off 5 bases at V and 8 bases at J, with 12 bases between the two ends. CDR3 DNA: TGTGCCAGCAGCCCGATGAAAGGAGGGGAGCTGTTTTTT. Its translation is CASSPMKGGELFF.

Notes on this clonotype: A junction end diverges from the germline sequence, so it may reflect a read error. The chain employs TRBV20-1 and TRBJ2-1; 7 bases agree with TRBD1. This CDR3 contains 17 residues. CDR1 is DFQATT, CDR2 SNEGSKA, per germline (reference sequence). This CDR3 is CCARALGQALSYNEQFF. DNA for the CDR3: TGCTGTGCTAGAGCCCTTGGACAGGCCCTGTCCTACAATGAGCAGTTCTTC.

This clonotype occurred many times. This chain uses TRBV29-1 with TRBJ2-5; TRBD2 is a possible D gene (6 bases). CDR1 is SQVTM, CDR2 ANQGSEA, per germline. With 4 bases removed from V and 1 base from J, the gap between germline ends came to 10 bases. The CDR3 covers 13 residues. The CDR3 region is CSVGRDFQETQYF. The CDR3 DNA sequence: TGCAGCGTTGGCAGGGACTTCCAAGAGACCCAGTACTTC. Supplemented by reference TRBV29-1 and TRBJ2-5, the full variable domain reads SAVISQKPSRDICQRGTSLTIQCQVDSQVTMMFWYRQQPGQSLTLIATANQGSEATYESGFVIDKFPISRPNLTFSTLTVSNMSPEDSSIYLCSVGRDFQETQYFGPGTRLLVL.

The V call is TRBV15, the J call TRBJ2-6; D gene unclear. The CDR3 totals 15 residues. The germline V and J ends were trimmed by 5 bases and 0 bases, with 8 bases remaining between them. Germline lookup yields CDR1 LNHNV and CDR2 YYDKDF (reference sequence). CDR3 nucleotide sequence: TGTGCCACCAGCGTCAGCCTCTCTGGGGCCAACGTCCTGACTTTC. It yields the protein CATSVSLSGANVLTF.

This clonotype was recorded many times. The chain links TRBV29-1 to TRBJ1-1; perhaps TRBD1 as D (5 bases). Deletions cut 3 bases from V and 1 base from J, with 9 bases between. The germline V gene encodes CDR1 SQVTM and CDR2 ANQGSEA. The CDR3 runs 13 residues. The CDR3 DNA is TGCAGCGTTGAGGGGGTAGGGAACACTGAAGCTTTCTTT. Protein product: CSVEGVGNTEAFF.

This clonotype was counted ten times or more. The rearrangement links TRBV5-1 to TRBJ2-5; 12 bases agree with TRBD1. This CDR3 is built from 18 residues. Germline V gene lookup returns CDR1 SGHRS and CDR2 YFSETQ. V was clipped by 6 bases and J by 4 bases; unmatched bases: 16. CDR3 nucleotide sequence: TGCGCCAGCACCCCATCCGGGACAGGGGGCATGAAGGGAGAGACCCAGTACTTC. The encoded protein is CASTPSGTGGMKGETQYF.

This clonotype was detected ten times or more. The chain combines TRBV4-2 with TRBJ2-7; D unresolved. This CDR3 is 11 amino acids long. Deletions cut 3 bases from V and 3 bases from J, with 3 bases between. Germline CDR1 reads LGHNA; CDR2 reads YNFKEQ. The CDR3: CASSQDYEQYF. The CDR3 region has the DNA TGTGCCAGCAGCCAGGACTACGAGCAGTACTTC.

This clonotype has ten or more counts. DNA for the CDR3: TGCGCCAGCAGCCAAGAGGATGGGAACCGAGCCTACGAGCAGTACTTC. This encodes CASSQEDGNRAYEQYF. This sequence joins TRBV4-3 and TRBJ2-7; D is unresolved. The CDR3 has 16 residues. Germline V gene sequence: CDR1 LGHNA, CDR2 YSLEER. V dropped 0 bases and J dropped 2 bases, with 14 bases sitting between them.

This clonotype was recorded many times. The chain uses TRBV7-7 and TRBJ2-5, with 8 bases matching TRBD2. There are 14 residues in the CDR3. V trimming: 5 bases; J trimming: 8 bases; junction bases outside the gene matches: 10. CDR1 and CDR2 (germline): SSHAT, FNYEAQ (reference sequence). CDR3 amino acids: CASSPDGTRNTQYF. CDR3 in DNA: TGTGCCAGCAGCCCGGATGGGACTAGGAATACCCAGTACTTC.

The chain has TRBV27 and TRBJ2-3; 10 positions match TRBD1. The CDR3 has 15 amino acids. Germline V gene lookup returns CDR1 MNHEY and CDR2 SMNVEV (reference sequence). The ends lost 6 bases at V and 1 base at J; junction bases unmatched: 4. The CDR3 sequence is CASSPGQGGTDTQYF. The CDR3 DNA is TGTGCCAGCAGCCCCGGACAGGGGGGCACAGATACGCAGTATTTT.

This clonotype has a count of ten or more. The chain links TRBV20-1 to TRBJ2-3; D call uncertain. CDR3 length equals 17 residues. Germline CDR1 reads DFQATT; CDR2 reads SNEGSKA (reference sequence). The germline V and J ends were trimmed by 6 bases and 4 bases, with 26 bases remaining between them. The CDR3 here is CSALGTHLTPYADTQYF. The DNA of the CDR3 is TGCAGTGCCCTAGGAACCCACTTGACTCCCTACGCAGATACGCAGTATTTT.

The chain employs TRBV7-2 and TRBJ2-2, with TRBD2 as a possible D gene (6 bases). CDR1 is SGHTA, CDR2 FQGNSA, per germline. The CDR3 contains 16 residues. Trimming shortened V by 7 bases and J by 0 bases, and 15 bases separated the two germline ends. CDR3 nucleotides: TGTGCCAGCATCGAAGTTGCGGGATCGAACACCGGGGAGCTGTTTTTT. It yields the protein CASIEVAGSNTGELFF.

DNA of the CDR3: TGTGCCAGCAGATCGGCAGGGGCGGCCTACGAGCAGTACTTC. It codes for CASRSAGAAYEQYF. The rearrangement links TRBV11-1 to TRBJ2-7; D perhaps matches TRBD1 (6 bases). CDR1 is SGHAT, CDR2 FQDESV, per germline (reference sequence). The V and J ends lost 6 bases and 2 bases respectively, with 14 bases between them. This CDR3 comprises 14 residues. Combining the CDR3 with reference TRBV11-1 and TRBJ2-7 gives the whole variable domain EAEVAQSPRYKITEKSQAVAFWCDPISGHATLYWYRQILGQGPELLVQFQDESVVDDSQLPKDRFSAERLKGVDSTLKIQPAELGDSAMYLCASRSAGAAYEQYFGPGTRLTVT.

At least ten counts were recorded for this clonotype. The chain has TRBV29-1 and TRBJ1-6, with a weak D call TRBD1 (5 bases). Trimming removed 4 bases at V and 6 bases at J, with 7 bases between. CDR1 is SQVTM, CDR2 ANQGSEA, per germline. The CDR3 length is 12 residues. DNA for the CDR3: TGCAGCGTTGGGGGCCCTAATTCACCCCTCCACTTT. It translates to CSVGGPNSPLHF.

This clonotype was recorded at least ten times. This rearrangement joins TRBV12-3 or TRBV12-4 to TRBJ1-1; D is perhaps TRBD1 (5 bases). This CDR3 has 13 amino acids. Deletions cut 3 bases from V and 6 bases from J, with 11 bases between. The CDR3 loop is CASSLRQSSEAFF. CDR3 bases: TGTGCCAGCAGTTTGAGACAGTCTTCTGAAGCTTTCTTT.